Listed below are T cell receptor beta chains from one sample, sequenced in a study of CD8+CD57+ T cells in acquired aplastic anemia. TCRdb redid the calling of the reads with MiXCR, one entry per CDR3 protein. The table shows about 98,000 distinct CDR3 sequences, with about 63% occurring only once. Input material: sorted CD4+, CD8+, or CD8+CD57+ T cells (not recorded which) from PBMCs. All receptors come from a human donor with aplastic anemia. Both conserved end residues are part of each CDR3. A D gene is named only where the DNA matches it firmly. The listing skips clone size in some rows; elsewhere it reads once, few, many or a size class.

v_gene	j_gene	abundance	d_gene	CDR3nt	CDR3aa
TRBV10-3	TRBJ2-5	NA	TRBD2	TGTGCCATCAGTGGCGGGACTAGCCGACAAGAGACCCAGTACTTC	CAISGGTSRQETQYF
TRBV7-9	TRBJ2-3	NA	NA	TGTGCCAGCAGCCCGTCAGGGGATACGCAGTATTTT	CASSPSGDTQYF
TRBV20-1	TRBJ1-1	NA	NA	TGCAGTGCTAGGCCACCGCCGACGGGCGGCTTGGAAGCTTTCTTT	CSARPPPTGGLEAFF
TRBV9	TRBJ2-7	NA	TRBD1	TGTGCCAGCAGCGTAACCGTTACCGGGACAGGGGTCGAGCAGTACTTC	CASSVTVTGTGVEQYF
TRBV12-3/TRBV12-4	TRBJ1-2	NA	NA	TGTGCCAGCAGTACCGGGGGCCGGAATTATGGCTACACCTTC	CASSTGGRNYGYTF
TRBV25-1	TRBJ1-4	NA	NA	TGTGCCAGCAGTGCTGGAAATAATGAAAAACTGTTTTTT	CASSAGNNEKLFF
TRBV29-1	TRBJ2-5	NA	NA	TGCAGCCACGGGGGTTACCAAGAGACCCAGTACTTC	CSHGGYQETQYF
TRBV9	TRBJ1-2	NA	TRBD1	TGTGCCAGCAGCGTAAGGGGGCATGGCTACACCTTC	CASSVRGHGYTF
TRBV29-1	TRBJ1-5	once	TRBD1	TGCAGCTTTAGTACAGGGGTTGATCAGCCCCAGCATTTT	CSFSTGVDQPQHF
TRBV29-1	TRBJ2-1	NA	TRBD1	TGCAGCGTTGAAACAGGGGGCTCATCCTACAATGAGCAGTTCTTC	CSVETGGSSYNEQFF
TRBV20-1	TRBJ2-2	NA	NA	TGCAGTGCTAGGCCCATGGCGTCGGGGGAGCTGTTTTTT	CSARPMASGELFF
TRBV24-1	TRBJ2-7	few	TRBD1	TGTGCCACCGGGACAGGGAACTCCTACGAGCAGTACTTC	CATGTGNSYEQYF
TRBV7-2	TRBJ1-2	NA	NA	TGTGCCAGCAGCACGACAGGACCTTTCGGCTACACCTTC	CASSTTGPFGYTF
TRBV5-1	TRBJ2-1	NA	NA	TGCGCCAGCAGCTTGGTGGCAGCCTCCTACAATGAGCAGTTCTTC	CASSLVAASYNEQFF
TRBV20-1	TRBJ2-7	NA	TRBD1	TGCAGTGCCCGCAGAAGGACAGGGGGCTACGAGCAGTACTTC	CSARRRTGGYEQYF
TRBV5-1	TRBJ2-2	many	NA	TGCGCCAGCAGCTACCGGGACCGGGAGCTGTTTTTT	CASSYRDRELFF
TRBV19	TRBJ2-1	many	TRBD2	TGTGCCAGTAGTATAGAGGGAGGGGCAGGGTGGGATGAGCAGTTCTTC	CASSIEGGAGWDEQFF
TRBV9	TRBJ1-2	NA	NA	TGTGCCAGCAGCGTCCAACAGGGAGGCTATGGCTACACCTTC	CASSVQQGGYGYTF
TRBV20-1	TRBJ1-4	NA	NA	TGCAGTGCTAGCTACGTTGGGACTAATGAAAAACTGTTTTTT	CSASYVGTNEKLFF
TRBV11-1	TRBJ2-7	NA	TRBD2	TGTGCCAGCAGCGGGTGGGTCGGGAGGACCTACGAGCAGTACTTC	CASSGWVGRTYEQYF
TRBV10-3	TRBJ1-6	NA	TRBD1	TGTGCCATCAGCGCCTCGGGACAGGGAAATTCACCCCTCCACTTT	CAISASGQGNSPLHF
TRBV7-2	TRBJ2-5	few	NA	TGTGCCAGCAGCCCCGCCCGGGCAGAGACCCAGTACTTC	CASSPARAETQYF
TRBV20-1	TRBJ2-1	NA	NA	TGCAGTGCTAGAGGTGAGGGTAGCTCCTACAATGAGCAGTTCTTC	CSARGEGSSYNEQFF
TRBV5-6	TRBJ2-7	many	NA	TGTGCCAGCAGCTTGGGCTCTATCGACGAGCAGTACTTC	CASSLGSIDEQYF
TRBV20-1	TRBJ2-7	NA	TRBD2	TGCAGTGCTAGGGAAACTAGCGGGGGACTAAGGAGCTCCTACGAGCAGTACTTC	CSARETSGGLRSSYEQYF
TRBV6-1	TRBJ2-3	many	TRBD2	TGTGCCAGCAGCCAGGGACTAGCGGCCACAGATACGCAGTATTTT	CASSQGLAATDTQYF
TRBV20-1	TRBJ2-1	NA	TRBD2	TGCAGTGCAACCACTAGCGGGATGGGAAATGAGCAGTTCTTC	CSATTSGMGNEQFF
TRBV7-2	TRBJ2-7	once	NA	TGTGCCAGCAGCTTCTTGACAACCGAGCAGTACTTC	CASSFLTTEQYF
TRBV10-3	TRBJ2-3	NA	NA	TGTGCCATCAGTGATTCCGAAGCAGGATCAGATACGCAGTATTTT	CAISDSEAGSDTQYF
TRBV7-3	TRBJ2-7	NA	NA	TGTGCCAGCAGCTCAATAGACAGGTCCTCCTACGAGCAGTACTTC	CASSSIDRSSYEQYF
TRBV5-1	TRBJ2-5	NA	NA	TGCGCCAGCAGCTTGGCTCGGAAAGAGACCCAGTACTTC	CASSLARKETQYF
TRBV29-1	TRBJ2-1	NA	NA	TGCAGCGTCCCCGGCAGATACAATGAGCAGTTCTTC	CSVPGRYNEQFF
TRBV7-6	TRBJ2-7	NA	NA	TGTGCCAGCAGTTTCAGGACCTACGAGCAGTACTTC	CASSFRTYEQYF
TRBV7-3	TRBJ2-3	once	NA	TGTGCCAGCAGCTTAAACGCGGGCACAGATACGCAGTATTTT	CASSLNAGTDTQYF
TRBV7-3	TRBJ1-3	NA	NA	TGTGCCAGCAGCTTAAGCGGTTCAGCTGGAAACACCATATATTTT	CASSLSGSAGNTIYF
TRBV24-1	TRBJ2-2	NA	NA	TGTGCCACCAGTGATCCCGTCAGGAACACCGGGGAGCTGTTTTTT	CATSDPVRNTGELFF
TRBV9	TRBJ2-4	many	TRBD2	TGTGCCAGCAGCGCCGTCGGGGGGGCGCGCAACATTCAGTACTTC	CASSAVGGARNIQYF
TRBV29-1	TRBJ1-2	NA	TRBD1	TGCAGCGTCGAAGGGGGCGGATTAGGCTACATCTTC	CSVEGGGLGYIF
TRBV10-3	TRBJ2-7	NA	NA	TGTGCCATAACTAGTACCCTCTACGAGCAGTACTTC	CAITSTLYEQYF
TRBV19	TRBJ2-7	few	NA	TGTGCCAGTAGTAGGGTCGGGGCAGGGGACGAGCAGTACTTC	CASSRVGAGDEQYF
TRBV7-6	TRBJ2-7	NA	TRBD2	TGTGCCAGCAGCTTACATGCACTAGCGGAGTACTACGAGCAGTACTTC	CASSLHALAEYYEQYF
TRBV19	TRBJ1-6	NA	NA	TGTGCCAGTAGTAATCTTGCAGGAGCTATTTCACCCCTCCACTTT	CASSNLAGAISPLHF
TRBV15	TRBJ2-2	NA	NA	TGTGCCACCAGCCCTGAGGGGGGTGAGGGATGGAACACCGGGGAGCTGTTTTTT	CATSPEGGEGWNTGELFF
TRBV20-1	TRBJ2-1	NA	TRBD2	TGCAGTGCTAGAGTAGCGGGGGGGCAGCATGAGCAGTTCTTC	CSARVAGGQHEQFF
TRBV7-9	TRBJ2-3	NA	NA	TGTGCCAGCAGCTTTCCAGGGGATACGCAGTATTTT	CASSFPGDTQYF
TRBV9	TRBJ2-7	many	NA	TGTGCCAGCAGCGTAACGGACAGCCCCTACGAGCAGTACTTC	CASSVTDSPYEQYF
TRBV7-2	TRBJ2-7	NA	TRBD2	TGTGCCAGCAATCTAGCGGGGGCCTACGAGCAGTACTTC	CASNLAGAYEQYF
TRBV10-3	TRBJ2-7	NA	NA	TGTGCCATCAGTGAACACAGCGAGCAGTACTTC	CAISEHSEQYF